These 2 T cell receptor beta chains came from one sample sequenced in a study of cytomegalovirus exposure and HLA in healthy donors (dated by TCRdb to 2016 to 2017). Libraries were prepared through the immunoSEQ multiplex PCR assay. For the multiplex PCR, a mixture combining 60 forward primers for TCR Vbeta segments and 13 reverse primers for TCR Jbeta segments was used. Here the immuneACCESS table is served through TCRdb, limited to in-frame sequences with V and J called. Missing clones are a known gap in these copies; in checked studies unresolved V genes cover under half, and the rest lacks a known reason. This sample has some 170,000 clones in its table, and 80% of those were observed once. Roughly 9% of the sample goes to the ten largest clones. The sequenced sample was PBMCs. The receptors derive from a man in his late teens or twenties in good health and CMV-seropositive.

This clone appeared a few times. The chain combines TRBV5-1 with TRBJ2-3; the match to TRBD2 covers 8 bases. This CDR3 comprises 14 residues. Germline V CDR1 and CDR2: SGHRS, YFSETQ. CDR3 nucleotides: TGCGGATTTAGGCGGGAGGCCGACACAGATACGCAGTATTTT. Protein sequence: CGFRREADTDTQYF.

This chain connects TRBV15 to TRBJ2-5; a weak D match, TRBD2 (6 bases). Judging by the DNA end, TRBJ2-7 fits better; the J call may be wrong. The CDR3 covers 13 residues. Germline V gives CDR1 LNHNV, CDR2 YYDKDF (reference sequence). CDR3 DNA sequence: TGTGCCACCAGCAGGGGGGGTCACTACGAGCAGTACTTC. This encodes CATSRGGHYEQYF.